Listed below are T cell receptor beta chains from one sample, sequenced in a study of blood T cell repertoires in COVID-19. Measured with immunoSEQ multiplex PCR; TCRdb has only the in-frame clones, and not every one. This sample has approximately 220,000 clones, with 84% found just once. Sequencing was carried out using PBMCs or T cells enriched from blood (not recorded which). The receptors shown here come from a woman aged 40 to 55 who had recovered from COVID-19. Both conserved end residues are part of each CDR3. A D gene is named only where the DNA matches it firmly. The size field is filled for only some rows; it gives once, few, many or a size class.

>TRBV7-9|.|.|TRBJ1-5
TGTGCCAGCAGCTTCAGATATCAGCCCCAGCATTTT
CASSFRYQPQHF
>TRBV28|.|TRBD1|TRBJ1-5
TGTGCCAGCGAGGGACAGCCCCGCATCAATCAGCCCCAGCATTTT
CASEGQPRINQPQHF
>TRBV4-1|.|TRBD1|TRBJ2-1
TGCGCCAGCAGCCAAGATAATACCGGGACAGGGGACCCCTACAATGAGCAGTTCTTC
CASSQDNTGTGDPYNEQFF
>TRBV7-2|.|.|TRBJ1-2
TGTGCCAGCAGCTTAGCCAGGGCGGGAGGCTACACCTTC
CASSLARAGGYTF
>TRBV7-2|.|.|TRBJ1-2
TGTGCCAGCAGCTTAGGCGGAGACTATGGCTACACCTTC
CASSLGGDYGYTF
>TRBV7-9|.|.|TRBJ2-2
TGTGCCAGCAACCCGACTCGGAACACCGGGGAGCTGTTTTTT
CASNPTRNTGELFF
>TRBV27|many|.|TRBJ1-4
TGTGCCAGCAGTTTATCGTCAGCGGCCCCTGAAAAACTGTTTTTT
CASSLSSAAPEKLFF
>TRBV11-3|.|.|TRBJ2-1
TGTGCCAGCAGCTTAGTCGCTAGCGTCTCTGAGCAGTTCTTC
CASSLVASVSEQFF
>TRBV28|.|TRBD2|TRBJ2-1
TGTGCCAGCAGTTTATATACCCGTGATATTAGCGGGAGGGCCGGGAATGAGCAGTTCTTC
CASSLYTRDISGRAGNEQFF
>TRBV15|.|.|TRBJ2-1
TGTGCCACCAGCAGTCAGACGAGCGATGAGCAGTTCTTC
CATSSQTSDEQFF
>TRBV30|.|TRBD1|TRBJ2-1
TGTGCCTGGGGATCTCCGGGACAGGTATACAATGAGCAGTTCTTC
CAWGSPGQVYNEQFF
>TRBV6-6|.|.|TRBJ1-4
TGTGCCAGCCTCAGAGGCAGTTCAGAAGAAAAACTGTTTTTT
CASLRGSSEEKLFF
>TRBV2|.|.|TRBJ2-5
TGTGCCAGCAGTGAAGCGCGGGGGCCTTACCAAGAGACCCAGTACTTC
CASSEARGPYQETQYF
>TRBV6-2/TRBV6-3|.|.|TRBJ1-5
TGTGCCAGCAGCCCGGGGGGTCAGCCCCAGCATTTT
CASSPGGQPQHF
>TRBV6-4|many|TRBD2|TRBJ2-2
TGTGCCAGCAGTGAGCGGGAGACCGGGGAGCTGTTTTTT
CASSERETGELFF
>TRBV5-8|.|.|TRBJ1-2
TGTGCCAGCCTTGGACAGCCCTTTTATGGCTACACCTTC
CASLGQPFYGYTF
>TRBV18|.|TRBD1|TRBJ1-1
TGTGCCAGCTCAACGGGACAGGGAGACACTGAAGCTTTCTTT
CASSTGQGDTEAFF
>TRBV5-5|.|TRBD1|TRBJ1-4
TGTGCCAGCAGCCAAGGACAGGTCGGTGAAAAACTGTTTTTT
CASSQGQVGEKLFF
>TRBV3-1/TRBV3-2|.|TRBD1|TRBJ2-2
TGTGCCAGCAGCCAGGGGACAGCGTACACCGGGGAGCTGTTTTTT
CASSQGTAYTGELFF
>TRBV10-1|.|.|TRBJ2-3
TGCGCCAGCAGTCTCGGGGGTCGAACCAATACGCAGTATTTT
CASSLGGRTNTQYF
>TRBV9|few|TRBD1|TRBJ1-4
TGTGCCAGCAGCGTTACGGGACAGGTCTATGAAAAACTGTTTTTT
CASSVTGQVYEKLFF
>TRBV7-8|.|TRBD2|TRBJ2-1
TGTGCCAGCAGGTCAACCGGGACTAGCGGGGGGGGCCACATTATTGAGCAGTTCTTC
CASRSTGTSGGGHIIEQFF
>TRBV11-2|.|.|TRBJ2-1
TGTGCCAGCCGGGGAGGGGGGCCCTTTTACAATGAGCAGTTCTTC
CASRGGGPFYNEQFF
>TRBV9|once|TRBD2|TRBJ2-3
TGTGCCAGCAGCGTAGCAGCTAGCGGGAGGGTGGGTCCAGATACGCAGTATTTT
CASSVAASGRVGPDTQYF
>TRBV3-1/TRBV3-2|.|.|TRBJ2-5
TGTGCCAGCAGCGACCGGGACCAAGAGACCCAGTACTTC
CASSDRDQETQYF
>TRBV13|.|TRBD2|TRBJ2-3
TGTGCCAGCAGCTTACCATCGGGAGGGTTAGATACGCAGTATTTT
CASSLPSGGLDTQYF
>TRBV18|.|.|TRBJ1-1
TGTGCCAGCTCACCATCCTCGGGTCCCCAAGCTTTCTTT
CASSPSSGPQAFF
>TRBV21-1|.|.|TRBJ1-1
TGTGCCAGCAGCCCAAACGGTAACACGGACAGAGCGAACGGACCCCCCGACACTGAAGCTTTCTTT
CASSPNGNTDRANGPPDTEAFF
>TRBV13|.|.|TRBJ1-5
TGTGCCAGCAGCTTAGGGCAGGAACCCAATCAGCCCCAGCATTTT
CASSLGQEPNQPQHF
>TRBV19|.|TRBD2|TRBJ2-3
TGTGCCAGTAGTATACACCGGGGTAGCGGGACACTCAAGCCGTCTAGCACAGATACGCAGTATTTT
CASSIHRGSGTLKPSSTDTQYF
>TRBV23-1|.|TRBD1|TRBJ1-4
TGCGCCAGCAGTCAATCCGACAGGGAGGTCGGAACTAATGAAAAACTGTTTTTT
CASSQSDREVGTNEKLFF
>TRBV11-2|.|.|TRBJ2-2
TGTGCCAGCAGCTTAGAAGGTCCGGGGAACACCGGGGAGCTGTTTTTT
CASSLEGPGNTGELFF
>TRBV12-5|.|TRBD2|TRBJ2-1
TGTGCTAGTGGTTTGGAACTCTCCGGGACTAGCGGGAGAGGCTCCTACAATGAGCAGTTCTTC
CASGLELSGTSGRGSYNEQFF
>TRBV12-3/TRBV12-4|.|.|TRBJ1-1
TGTGCCAGCAGTATACTATCGGTCGGAGCTTTCTTT
CASSILSVGAFF
>TRBV5-1|.|.|TRBJ1-4
TGCGCCAGCAGCTCGGACATGACTAATGAAAAACTGTTTTTT
CASSSDMTNEKLFF
>TRBV28|.|TRBD2|TRBJ2-5
TGTGCCAGCAGTTTGGATTGGGGGGGGGAGACCCAGTACTTC
CASSLDWGGETQYF
>TRBV24-1|.|TRBD1|TRBJ2-7
TGTGCCACCAGTGATCTGAATAGACAGGGGAGGTACGAGCAGTACTTC
CATSDLNRQGRYEQYF
>TRBV19|.|TRBD2|TRBJ2-1
TGTGCCAGTAGTATAATCGGAGCGGGAGCCCACAATGAGCAGTTCTTC
CASSIIGAGAHNEQFF
>TRBV3-1/TRBV3-2|.|.|TRBJ1-1
TGTGCCAGCAGCCAAGAGGGTTGGGCCACTGAAGCTTTCTTT
CASSQEGWATEAFF
>TRBV19|.|.|TRBJ1-2
TGTGCCAGTAGTGTCGCCCGGGACACAACAAACTATGGCTACACCTTC
CASSVARDTTNYGYTF
>TRBV28|.|.|TRBJ1-6
TGTGCCAGCAGACGACGGGACATTTATAATTCACCCCTCCACTTT
CASRRRDIYNSPLHF
>TRBV2|once|.|TRBJ2-3
TGTGCCAGCAGCGCAGATGCCTCGGGGGATACGCAGTATTTT
CASSADASGDTQYF
>TRBV4-1|.|.|TRBJ1-2
TGCGCCAGCAGCCCAGGACAGCTAGCTAACTATGGCTACACCTTC
CASSPGQLANYGYTF
>TRBV30|.|TRBD1|TRBJ2-5
TGTGCCTGGAGGGGACAGGCCCAAGAGACCCAGTACTTC
CAWRGQAQETQYF
>TRBV19|.|TRBD2|TRBJ2-3
TGTGCCAGTAGTATAAGGGTTAGCGGGAGGGCTAGCACAGATACGCAGTATTTT
CASSIRVSGRASTDTQYF
>TRBV9|.|TRBD2|TRBJ2-7
TGTGCCAGCAGCGGCGGGACTACTACCTACGAGCAGTACTTC
CASSGGTTTYEQYF